This TCR beta chain was retrieved from a study of T cell responses to AZD1222 COVID-19 vaccine. Study results and caveats: Baseline serology detected seropositivity in only a handful of AZD1222 recipients.

Some clones are missing from TCRdb's copy, which holds only in-frame ones; the method was immunoSEQ multiplex PCR. The top ten hold roughly 1.6% of the sample, which has over 150,000 clones, 90% seen once. With respect to this clone: The antigen is not known.

The V end lost 5 bases, the J end lost 0 bases, and 16 bases lay between the germline ends. Germline loops: CDR1 SGHTA, CDR2 FQGTGA. The length of the CDR3 is 16 residues. The starting material was peripheral blood, obtained on day 0 of AZD1222 vaccination. The V gene is TRBV7-3, the J gene TRBJ1-2; a possible D gene is TRBD1 (5 bases). This receptor was taken from an adult in good health. CDR3 DNA: TGTGCCAGCAGCCCCGGGGGGTCGAGTGCTAACTATGGCTACACCTTC. Protein: CASSPGGSSANYGYTF.